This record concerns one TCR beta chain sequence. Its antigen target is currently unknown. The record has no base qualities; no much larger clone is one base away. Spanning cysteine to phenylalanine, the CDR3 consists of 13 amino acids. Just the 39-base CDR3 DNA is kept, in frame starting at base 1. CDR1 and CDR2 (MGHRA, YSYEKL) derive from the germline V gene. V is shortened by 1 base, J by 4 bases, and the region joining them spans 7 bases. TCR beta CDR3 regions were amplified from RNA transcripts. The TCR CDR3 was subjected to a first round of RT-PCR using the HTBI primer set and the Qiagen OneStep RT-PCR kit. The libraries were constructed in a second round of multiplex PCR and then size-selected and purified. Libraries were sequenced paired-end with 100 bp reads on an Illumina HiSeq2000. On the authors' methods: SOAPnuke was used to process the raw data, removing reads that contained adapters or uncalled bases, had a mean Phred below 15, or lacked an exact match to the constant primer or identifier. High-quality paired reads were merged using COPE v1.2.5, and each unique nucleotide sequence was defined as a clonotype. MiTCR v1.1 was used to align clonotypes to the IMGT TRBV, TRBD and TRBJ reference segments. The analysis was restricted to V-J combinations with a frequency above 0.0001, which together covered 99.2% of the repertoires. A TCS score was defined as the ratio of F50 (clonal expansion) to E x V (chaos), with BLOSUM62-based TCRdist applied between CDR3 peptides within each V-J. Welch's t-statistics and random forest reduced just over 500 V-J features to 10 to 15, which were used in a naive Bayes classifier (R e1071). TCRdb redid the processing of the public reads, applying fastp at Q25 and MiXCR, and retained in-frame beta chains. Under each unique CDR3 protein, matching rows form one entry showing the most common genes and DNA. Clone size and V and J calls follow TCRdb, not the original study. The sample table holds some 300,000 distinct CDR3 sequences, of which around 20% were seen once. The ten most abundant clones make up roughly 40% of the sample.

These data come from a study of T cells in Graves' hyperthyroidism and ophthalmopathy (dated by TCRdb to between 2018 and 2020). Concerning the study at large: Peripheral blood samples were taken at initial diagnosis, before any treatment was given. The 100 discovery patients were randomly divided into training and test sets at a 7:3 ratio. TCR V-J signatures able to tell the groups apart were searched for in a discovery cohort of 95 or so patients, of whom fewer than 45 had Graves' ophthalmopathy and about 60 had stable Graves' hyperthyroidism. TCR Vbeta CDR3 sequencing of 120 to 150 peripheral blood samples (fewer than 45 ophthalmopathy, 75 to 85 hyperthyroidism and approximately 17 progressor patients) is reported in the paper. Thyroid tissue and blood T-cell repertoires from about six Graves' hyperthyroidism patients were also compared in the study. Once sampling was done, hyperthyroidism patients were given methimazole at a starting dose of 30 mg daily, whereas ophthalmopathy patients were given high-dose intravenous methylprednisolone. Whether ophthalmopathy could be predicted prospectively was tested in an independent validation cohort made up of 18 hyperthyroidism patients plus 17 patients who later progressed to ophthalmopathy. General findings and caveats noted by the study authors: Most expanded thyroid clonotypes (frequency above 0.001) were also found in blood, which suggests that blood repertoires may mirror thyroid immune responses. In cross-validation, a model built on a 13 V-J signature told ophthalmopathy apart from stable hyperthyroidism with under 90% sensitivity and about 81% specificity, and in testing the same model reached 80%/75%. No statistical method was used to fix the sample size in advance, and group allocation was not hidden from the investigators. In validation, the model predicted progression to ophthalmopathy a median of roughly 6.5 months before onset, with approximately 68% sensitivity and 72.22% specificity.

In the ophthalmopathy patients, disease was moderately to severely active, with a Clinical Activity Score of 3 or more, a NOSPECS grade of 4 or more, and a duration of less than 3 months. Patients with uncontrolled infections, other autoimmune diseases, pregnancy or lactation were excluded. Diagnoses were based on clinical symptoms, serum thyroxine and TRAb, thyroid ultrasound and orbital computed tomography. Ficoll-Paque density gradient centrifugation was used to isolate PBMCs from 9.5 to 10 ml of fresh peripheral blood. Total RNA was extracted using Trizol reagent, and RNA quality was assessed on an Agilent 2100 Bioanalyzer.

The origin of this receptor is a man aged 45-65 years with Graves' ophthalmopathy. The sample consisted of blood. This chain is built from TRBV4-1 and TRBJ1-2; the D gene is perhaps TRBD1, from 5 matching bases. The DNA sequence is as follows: TGCGCCAGCAGCCAAGGGACAAGCTATGGCTACACCTTC. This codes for CASSQGTSYGYTF.